A few counts support the clone carrying this T cell receptor beta chain. Its antigen is not known. The source of the sample is a study of beta chain features in type 1 diabetes. Study-wide results and caveats: In all four CD4+ subsets, TCRB CDR3 length was significantly, moderately reduced in type 1 diabetes.

V was pared by 6 bases and J by 5 bases, with 13 bases between. CDR1 and CDR2 from the germline V gene are MNHNY and SVGAGI (reference sequence). The CDR3 extends over 13 amino acids. The isolated RNA, all of it, was reverse transcribed, so expressed TCRB transcripts were what got sequenced. Generated by immunoSEQ multiplex PCR, the TCRdb table keeps only in-frame clones and is missing some. The sample holds some 370,000 clones, around 10% seen once. This sequence originates from a man aged 25 to 40 with type 1 diabetes. Sequencing was done on a sample of central memory CD4+ T cells from blood. This chain uses TRBV6-6 with TRBJ1-2; D may be TRBD1 (6 bases). The CDR3 loop reads CASRLETGYGYTF. Here the CDR3 DNA reads TGTGCCAGCAGACTCGAGACAGGTTATGGCTACACCTTC.